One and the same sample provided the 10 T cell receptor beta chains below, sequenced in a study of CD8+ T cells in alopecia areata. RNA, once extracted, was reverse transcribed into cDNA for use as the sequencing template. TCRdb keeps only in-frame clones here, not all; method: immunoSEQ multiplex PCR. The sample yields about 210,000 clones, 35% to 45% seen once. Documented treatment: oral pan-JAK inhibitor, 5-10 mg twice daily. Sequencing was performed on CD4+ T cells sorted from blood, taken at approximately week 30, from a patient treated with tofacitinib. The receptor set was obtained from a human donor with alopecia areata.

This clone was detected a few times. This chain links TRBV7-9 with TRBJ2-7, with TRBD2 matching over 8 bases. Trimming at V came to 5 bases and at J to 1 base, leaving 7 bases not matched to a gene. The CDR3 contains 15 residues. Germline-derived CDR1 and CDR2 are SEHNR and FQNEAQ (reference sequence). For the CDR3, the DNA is TGTGCCAGCAGCCCGGGGGGGACTAGATCCTACGAGCAGTACTTC. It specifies CASSPGGTRSYEQYF.

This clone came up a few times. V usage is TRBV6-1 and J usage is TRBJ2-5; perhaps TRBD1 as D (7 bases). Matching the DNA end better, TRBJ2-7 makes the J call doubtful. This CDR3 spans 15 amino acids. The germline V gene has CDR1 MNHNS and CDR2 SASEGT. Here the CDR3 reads CASSKGGTESYEQYF. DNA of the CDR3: TGTGCCAGCAGTAAAGGAGGGACAGAATCCTACGAGCAGTACTTC.

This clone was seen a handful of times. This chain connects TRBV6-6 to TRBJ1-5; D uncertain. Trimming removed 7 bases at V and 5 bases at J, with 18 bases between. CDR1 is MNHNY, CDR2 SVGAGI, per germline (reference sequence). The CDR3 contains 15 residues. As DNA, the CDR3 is TGTGCCAGCACTCTAAGTGGGGTAGGTGATCAGCCCCAGCATTTT. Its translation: CASTLSGVGDQPQHF.

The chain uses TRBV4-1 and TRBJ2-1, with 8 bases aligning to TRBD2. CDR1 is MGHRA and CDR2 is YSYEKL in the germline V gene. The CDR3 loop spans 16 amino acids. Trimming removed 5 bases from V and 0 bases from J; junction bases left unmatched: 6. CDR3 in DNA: TGCGCCAGCAGCTTACTAGCGGTTAGCTCCTACAATGAGCAGTTCTTC. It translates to CASSLLAVSSYNEQFF.

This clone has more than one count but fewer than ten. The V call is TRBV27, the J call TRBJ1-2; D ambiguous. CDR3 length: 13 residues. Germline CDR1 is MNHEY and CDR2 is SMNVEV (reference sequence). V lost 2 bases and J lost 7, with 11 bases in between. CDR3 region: CASSLSIGFGYTF. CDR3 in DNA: TGTGCCAGCAGTTTAAGCATCGGGTTTGGCTACACCTTC.

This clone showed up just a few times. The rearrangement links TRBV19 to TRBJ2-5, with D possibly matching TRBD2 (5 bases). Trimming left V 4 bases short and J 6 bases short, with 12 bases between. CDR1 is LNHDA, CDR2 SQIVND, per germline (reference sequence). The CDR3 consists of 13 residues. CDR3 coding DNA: TGTGCCAGTAGTAGAGGGCAGCTGCAGACCCAGTACTTC. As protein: CASSRGQLQTQYF.

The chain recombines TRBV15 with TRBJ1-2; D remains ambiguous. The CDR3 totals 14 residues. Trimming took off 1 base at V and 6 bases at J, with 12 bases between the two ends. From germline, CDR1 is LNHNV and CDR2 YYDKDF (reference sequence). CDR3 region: CATSRGPGFDGYTF. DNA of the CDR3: TGTGCCACCAGCAGAGGTCCTGGGTTTGATGGCTACACCTTC.

This CDR3 reads CASSLLPSRVGYNEQFF. CDR3 coding DNA: TGTGCCAGCAGTTTATTGCCGTCCCGGGTGGGGTACAATGAGCAGTTCTTC. J is TRBJ2-1 and V is TRBV27; D remains unclear. The CDR3 spans 17 residues. Trimming took 1 base from V and 4 from J, leaving 17 bases between them. In germline, CDR1 is MNHEY, CDR2 SMNVEV (reference sequence).

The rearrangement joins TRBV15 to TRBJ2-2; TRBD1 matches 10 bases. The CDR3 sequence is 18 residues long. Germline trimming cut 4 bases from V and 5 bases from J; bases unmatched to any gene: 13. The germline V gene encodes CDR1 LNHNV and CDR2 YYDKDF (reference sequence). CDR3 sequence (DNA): TGTGCCACCAGCACGTACCATCTGGGACAGGGGTTAACCGGGGAGCTGTTTTTT. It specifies CATSTYHLGQGLTGELFF.

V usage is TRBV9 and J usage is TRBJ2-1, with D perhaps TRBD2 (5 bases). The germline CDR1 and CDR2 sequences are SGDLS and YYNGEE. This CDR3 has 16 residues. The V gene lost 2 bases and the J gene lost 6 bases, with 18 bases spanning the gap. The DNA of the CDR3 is TGTGCCAGCAGCGTCCTCGCTATGGCCGCGGGCAATGAGCAGTTCTTC. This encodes CASSVLAMAAGNEQFF.